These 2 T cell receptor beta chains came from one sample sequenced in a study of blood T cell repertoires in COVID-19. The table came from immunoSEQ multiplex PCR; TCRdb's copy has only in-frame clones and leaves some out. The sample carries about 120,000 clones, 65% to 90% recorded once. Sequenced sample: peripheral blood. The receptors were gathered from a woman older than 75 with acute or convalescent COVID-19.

CDR3 nucleotide sequence: TGTGCCATCAGTGAGTCAACAGGGGGCTATGGCTACACCTTC. Its translation is CAISESTGGYGYTF. The gene calls are TRBV10-3 and TRBJ1-2; 8 bases line up with TRBD1. Losses at the gene ends were 0 bases for V and 4 bases for J; bases not matched to a gene: 1. The CDR3 has 14 amino acids. The V gene's germline CDR1 is ENHRY and CDR2 SYGVKD.

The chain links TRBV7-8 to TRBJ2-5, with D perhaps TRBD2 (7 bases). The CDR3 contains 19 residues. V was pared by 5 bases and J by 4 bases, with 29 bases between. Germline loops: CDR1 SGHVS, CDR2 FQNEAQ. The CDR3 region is CASSLVPGHAFGGRETQYF. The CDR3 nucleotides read TGTGCCAGCAGCCTTGTACCGGGACACGCATTCGGGGGGCGAGAGACCCAGTACTTC. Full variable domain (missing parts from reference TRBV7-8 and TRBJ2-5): GAGVSQSPRYKVAKRGQDVALRCDPISGHVSLFWYQQALGQGPEFLTYFQNEAQLDKSGLPSDRFFAERPEGSVSTLKIQRTQQEDSAVYLCASSLVPGHAFGGRETQYFGPGTRLLVL.